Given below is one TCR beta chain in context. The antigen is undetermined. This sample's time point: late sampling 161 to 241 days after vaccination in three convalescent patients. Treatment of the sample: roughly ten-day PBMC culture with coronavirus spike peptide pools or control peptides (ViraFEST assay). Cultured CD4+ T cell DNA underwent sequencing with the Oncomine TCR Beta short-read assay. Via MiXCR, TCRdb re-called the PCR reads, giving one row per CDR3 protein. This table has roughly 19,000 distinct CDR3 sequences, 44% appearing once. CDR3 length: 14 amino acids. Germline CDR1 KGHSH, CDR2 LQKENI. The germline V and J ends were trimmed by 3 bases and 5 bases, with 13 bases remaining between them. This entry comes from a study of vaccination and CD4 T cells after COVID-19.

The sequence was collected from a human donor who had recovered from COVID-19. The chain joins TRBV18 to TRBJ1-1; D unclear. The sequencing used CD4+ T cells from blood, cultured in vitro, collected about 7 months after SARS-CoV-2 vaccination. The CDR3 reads CASSPRHAGTEAFF. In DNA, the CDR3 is TGTGCCAGCTCACCGCGCCACGCGGGTACTGAAGCTTTCTTT.